This TCR beta chain was identified during a study of shared clonotypes between healthy human individuals. The overall study: The donor group consisted of a couple of women and a few men, aged 18 to 49.

Here immunoSEQ multiplex PCR was the method, and the copy in TCRdb shows in-frame clones only, minus some. The table records a few million clones, more than 85% of them present only once. Overall study results and limits: Memory subsets generally showed smaller estimated richness than naive subsets did. Clonotype sharing across a few donors was observed for approximately 5% of naive CD4 clonotypes.

A remark on this clone: What it binds is not known.

The investigators split CD4+ cells into a CD45RA+ naive subset and a CD45RA-negative memory subset. In germline, CDR1 is MDHEN, CDR2 SYDVKM. The length of the CDR3 is 13 residues. V shed 6 bases and J shed 5 bases, with 13 bases lying between them. The sample taken for sequencing was naive CD4+ T cells from PBMCs. The subset was: CD45RA+ positively selected. This TCR derives from a man aged 18 to 29 in good health. Some clones in this sample may be carry-over from other donors' samples. V gene TRBV28 combines with J gene TRBJ1-1; D is uncertain. CDR3 DNA: TGTGCCAGCAGCTCGGACCCATGGACTGAAGCTTTCTTT. Protein: CASSSDPWTEAFF.